This TCR beta chain stems from a study of T cell responses to AZD1222 COVID-19 vaccine. Study-wide context: Doses given second, at about 4 or about 12 weeks, were pooled. Overall study findings and caveats: Clonal diversity was possibly underestimated; the donors were predominantly white British and more often female.

The CDR3 totals 12 residues. Trimming removed 9 bases from V and 4 bases from J; junction bases left unmatched: 5. Looked up from germline, CDR1 is MDHEN and CDR2 is SYDVKM. Produced via immunoSEQ multiplex PCR; TCRdb's table is partial and in-frame only. The table lists more than 70,000 clones, about 90% of them singletons, with 1.5% in the top ten. As concerns this clone: No antigen is known for it.

This chain uses TRBV28 with TRBJ1-2, with 7 bases fitting TRBD1. The source is an adult in good health. This specimen consisted of peripheral blood, obtained on day 0 of AZD1222 vaccination. The CDR3, as DNA: TGTGCCAGTTCCCGACAGGGCTATGGCTACACCTTC. Residues: CASSRQGYGYTF.